This T cell receptor (beta chain) was found in a study of T cell changes during pregnancy in multiple sclerosis. Clones were read by immunoSEQ multiplex PCR, and TCRdb kept only the in-frame ones, dropping some. The sample records under 110,000 clones, 75% to 95% being singletons. Per germline, CDR1 KGHSH and CDR2 LQKENI. This CDR3 is built from 17 residues. V gave up 3 bases and J gave up 3 bases; unmatched junction bases: 5. The chain uses TRBV18 and TRBJ2-3; 14 nucleotides agree with TRBD2. Sample: peripheral blood, taken in the second trimester of pregnancy. The sequence came from a female donor with multiple sclerosis, enrolled in a pregnancy study. This chain's CDR3 is CASSPTGTSGRTDTQYF. In DNA form, the CDR3 reads TGTGCCAGCTCACCGACCGGGACTAGCGGGAGAACAGATACGCAGTATTTT.